This TCR beta chain appears in the sequencing data of a study of T cells after yellow fever vaccination. The study's findings and limits: FACS-sorted repertoires could harbor abundant contaminating bulk-population clonotypes. The CD4 and CD8 compartments had a small share of their clonotypes in common. A weaker secondary response peaked on day 5, the primary on day 15.

To note about this clonotype: Its antigen remains unidentified.

TCRdb ran MiXCR on the 5' RACE reads and lists one entry per CDR3 protein. The repertoire holds hundreds of thousands of distinct CDR3 sequences, with approximately 18% as singletons. This specimen was PBMCs, taken before the yellow fever booster vaccination. The receptor's source is a man aged 18-30 years who received the YFV17D yellow fever vaccine.

The CDR3 is CASSIDEQPQHF. The CDR3 region has the DNA TGTGCCAGTAGTATAGACGAGCAGCCCCAGCATTTT. The chain joins TRBV19 to TRBJ1-5; D remains unclear. V was shortened by 0 bases and J by 7 bases, with 4 bases between the two germline ends. The CDR3 consists of 12 residues. The germline CDR1 and CDR2 sequences are LNHDA and SQIVND (reference sequence).